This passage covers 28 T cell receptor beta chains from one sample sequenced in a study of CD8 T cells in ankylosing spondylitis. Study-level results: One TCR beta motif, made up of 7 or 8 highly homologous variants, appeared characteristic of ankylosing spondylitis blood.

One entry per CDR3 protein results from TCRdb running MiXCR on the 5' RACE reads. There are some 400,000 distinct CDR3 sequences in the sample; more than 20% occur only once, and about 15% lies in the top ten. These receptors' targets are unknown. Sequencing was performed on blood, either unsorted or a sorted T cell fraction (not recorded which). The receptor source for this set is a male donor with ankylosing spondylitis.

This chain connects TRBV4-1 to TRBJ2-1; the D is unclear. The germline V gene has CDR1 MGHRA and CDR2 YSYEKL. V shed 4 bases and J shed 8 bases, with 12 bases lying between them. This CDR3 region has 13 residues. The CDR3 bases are TGCGCCAGCAGCCTTCGAAATGATGATGAGCAGTTCTTC. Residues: CASSLRNDDEQFF.

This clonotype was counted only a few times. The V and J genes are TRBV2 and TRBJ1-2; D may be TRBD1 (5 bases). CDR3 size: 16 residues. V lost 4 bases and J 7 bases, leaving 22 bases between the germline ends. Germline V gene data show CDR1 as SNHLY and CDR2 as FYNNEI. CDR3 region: CASSVSDNWGSRGYTF. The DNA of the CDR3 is TGTGCCAGCAGTGTTTCCGATAATTGGGGGAGTCGTGGCTACACCTTC.

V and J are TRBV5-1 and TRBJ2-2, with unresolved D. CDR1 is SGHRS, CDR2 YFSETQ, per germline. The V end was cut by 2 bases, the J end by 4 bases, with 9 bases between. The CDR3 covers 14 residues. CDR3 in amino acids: CASSLYSITGELFF. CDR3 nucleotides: TGCGCCAGCAGCTTATATAGTATCACCGGGGAGCTGTTTTTT. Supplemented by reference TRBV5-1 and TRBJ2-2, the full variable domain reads KAGVTQTPRYLIKTRGQQVTLSCSPISGHRSVSWYQQTPGQGLQFLFEYFSETQRNKGNFPGRFSGRQFSNSRSEMNVSTLELGDSALYLCASSLYSITGELFFGEGSRLTVL.

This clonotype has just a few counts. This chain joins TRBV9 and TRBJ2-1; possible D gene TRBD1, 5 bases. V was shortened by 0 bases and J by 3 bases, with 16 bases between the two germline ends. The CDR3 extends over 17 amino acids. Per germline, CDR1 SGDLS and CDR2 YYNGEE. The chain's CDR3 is CASSVERVAGRYNEQFF. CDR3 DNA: TGTGCCAGCAGCGTAGAACGTGTGGCAGGGCGCTACAATGAGCAGTTCTTC.

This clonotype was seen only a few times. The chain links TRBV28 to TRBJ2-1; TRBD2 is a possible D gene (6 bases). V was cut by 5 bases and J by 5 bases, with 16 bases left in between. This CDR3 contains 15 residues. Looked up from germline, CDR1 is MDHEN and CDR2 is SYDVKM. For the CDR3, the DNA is TGTGCCAGCAGTAAGCTGGGGTTAGCGGACAATGAGCAGTTCTTC. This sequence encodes CASSKLGLADNEQFF.

The CDR3 sequence is CSVGGLPRGEKLFF. In DNA form, the CDR3 reads TGCAGCGTTGGCGGTCTCCCTCGAGGTGAAAAACTGTTTTTT. The chain joins TRBV29-1 to TRBJ1-4; D is unresolved. V lost 4 bases and J lost 7, with 16 bases in between. The CDR3 spans 14 residues. From germline, CDR1 is SQVTM and CDR2 ANQGSEA.

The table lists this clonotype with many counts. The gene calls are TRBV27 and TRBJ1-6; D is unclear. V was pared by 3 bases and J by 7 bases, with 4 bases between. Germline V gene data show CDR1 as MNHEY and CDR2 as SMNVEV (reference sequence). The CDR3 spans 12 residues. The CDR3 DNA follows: TGTGCCAGCAGTTTCAGGAATTCACCCCTCCACTTT. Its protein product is CASSFRNSPLHF.

Here the CDR3 DNA reads TGTGCCTGGAGCAACGGTGGCCCAAGCTCTGGAAACACCATATATTTT. This gives the protein CAWSNGGPSSGNTIYF. V and J are TRBV30 and TRBJ1-3; D unclear. Germline CDR1 reads GTSNPN; CDR2 reads SVGIG (reference sequence). CDR3 size: 16 residues. Trimming removed 3 bases at V and 0 bases at J, with 15 bases between.

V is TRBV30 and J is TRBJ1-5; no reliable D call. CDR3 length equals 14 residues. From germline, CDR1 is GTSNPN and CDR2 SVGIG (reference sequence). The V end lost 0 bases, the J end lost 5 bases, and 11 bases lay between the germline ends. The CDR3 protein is CAWSVGPLDQPQHF. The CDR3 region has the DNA TGTGCCTGGAGTGTAGGCCCCCTTGATCAGCCCCAGCATTTT.

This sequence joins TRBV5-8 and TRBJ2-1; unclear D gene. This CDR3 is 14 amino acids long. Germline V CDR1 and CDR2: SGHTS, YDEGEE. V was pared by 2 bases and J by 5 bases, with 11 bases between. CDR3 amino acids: CASSFSSSHNEQFF. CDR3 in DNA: TGTGCCAGCAGCTTTTCGAGCAGTCACAATGAGCAGTTCTTC.

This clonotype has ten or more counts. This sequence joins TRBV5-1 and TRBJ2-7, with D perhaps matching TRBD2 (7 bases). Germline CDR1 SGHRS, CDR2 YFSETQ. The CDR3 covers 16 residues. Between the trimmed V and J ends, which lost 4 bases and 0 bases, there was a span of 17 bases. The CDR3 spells CASSPNPGGASYEQYF. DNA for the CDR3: TGCGCCAGCAGCCCGAATCCGGGGGGCGCCTCCTACGAGCAGTACTTC.

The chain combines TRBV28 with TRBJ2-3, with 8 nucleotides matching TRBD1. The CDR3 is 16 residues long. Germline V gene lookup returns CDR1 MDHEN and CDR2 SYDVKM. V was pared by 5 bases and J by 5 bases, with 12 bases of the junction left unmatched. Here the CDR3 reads CASSLPPGTGRDTQYF. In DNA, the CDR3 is TGTGCCAGCAGTCTCCCGCCCGGGACAGGTCGAGATACGCAGTATTTT.

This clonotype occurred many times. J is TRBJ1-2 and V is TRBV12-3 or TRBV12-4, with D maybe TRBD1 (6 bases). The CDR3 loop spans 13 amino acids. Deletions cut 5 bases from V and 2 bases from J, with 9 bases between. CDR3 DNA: TGTGCCAGCAGTCCCCAGGGGAACTATGGCTACACCTTC. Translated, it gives CASSPQGNYGYTF.

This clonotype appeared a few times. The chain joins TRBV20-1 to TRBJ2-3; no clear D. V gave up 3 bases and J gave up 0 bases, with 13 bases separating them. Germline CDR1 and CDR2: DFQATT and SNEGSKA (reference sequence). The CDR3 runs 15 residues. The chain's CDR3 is CSASPAGASTDTQYF. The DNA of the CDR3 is TGCAGTGCTAGTCCCGCCGGAGCTAGCACAGATACGCAGTATTTT.

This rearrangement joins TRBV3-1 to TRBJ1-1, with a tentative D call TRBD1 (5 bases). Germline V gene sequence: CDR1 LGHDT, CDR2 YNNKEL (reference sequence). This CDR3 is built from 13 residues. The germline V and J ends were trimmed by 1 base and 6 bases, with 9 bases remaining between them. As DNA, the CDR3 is TGTGCCAGCAGCCAAGGCGGGGGGTCTGAAGCTTTCTTT. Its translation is CASSQGGGSEAFF.

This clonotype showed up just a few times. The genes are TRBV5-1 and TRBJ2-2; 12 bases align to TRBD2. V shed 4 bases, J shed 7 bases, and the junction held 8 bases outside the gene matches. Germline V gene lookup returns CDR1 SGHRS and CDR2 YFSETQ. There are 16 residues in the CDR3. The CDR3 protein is CASSALLAGGVGELFF. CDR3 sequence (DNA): TGCGCCAGCAGCGCCTTACTAGCGGGAGGAGTCGGGGAGCTGTTTTTT.

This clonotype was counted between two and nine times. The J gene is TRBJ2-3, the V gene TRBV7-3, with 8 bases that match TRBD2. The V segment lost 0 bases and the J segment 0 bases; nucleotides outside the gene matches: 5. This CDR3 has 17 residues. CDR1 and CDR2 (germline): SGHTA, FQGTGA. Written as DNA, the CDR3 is TGTGCCAGCAGCTTAACAGTACTAGCGGTTAGCACAGATACGCAGTATTTT. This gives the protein CASSLTVLAVSTDTQYF.

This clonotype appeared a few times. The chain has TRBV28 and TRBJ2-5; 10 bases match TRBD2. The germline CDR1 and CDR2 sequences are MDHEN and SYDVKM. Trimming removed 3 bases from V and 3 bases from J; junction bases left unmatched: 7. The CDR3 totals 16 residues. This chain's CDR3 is CASSFSAGLAEETQYF. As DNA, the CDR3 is TGTGCCAGCAGTTTTTCCGCTGGACTAGCGGAAGAGACCCAGTACTTC.

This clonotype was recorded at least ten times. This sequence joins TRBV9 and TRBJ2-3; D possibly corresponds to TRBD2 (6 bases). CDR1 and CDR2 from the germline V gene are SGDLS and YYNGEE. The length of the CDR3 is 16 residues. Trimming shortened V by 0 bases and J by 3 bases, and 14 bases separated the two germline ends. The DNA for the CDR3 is TGTGCCAGCAGCGTAGCGGGACTTCCTCGGACAGATACGCAGTATTTT. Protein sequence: CASSVAGLPRTDTQYF. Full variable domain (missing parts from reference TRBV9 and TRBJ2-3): DSGVTQTPKHLITATGQRVTLRCSPRSGDLSVYWYQQSLDQGLQFLIQYYNGEERAKGNILERFSAQQFPDLHSELNLSSLELGDSALYFCASSVAGLPRTDTQYFGPGTRLTVL.

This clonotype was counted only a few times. As DNA, the CDR3 is TGCGCCAGCAGCTTGGCTAGCGGAGCTTACAATGAGCAGTTCTTC. This sequence encodes CASSLASGAYNEQFF. This sequence joins TRBV5-1 and TRBJ2-1, with 7 bases fitting TRBD2. V gave up 0 bases and J gave up 4 bases; unmatched junction bases: 4. This CDR3 has 15 amino acids. Germline CDR1 is SGHRS and CDR2 is YFSETQ. Filled out from reference TRBV5-1 and TRBJ2-1, the complete variable domain reads KAGVTQTPRYLIKTRGQQVTLSCSPISGHRSVSWYQQTPGQGLQFLFEYFSETQRNKGNFPGRFSGRQFSNSRSEMNVSTLELGDSALYLCASSLASGAYNEQFFGPGTRLTVL.

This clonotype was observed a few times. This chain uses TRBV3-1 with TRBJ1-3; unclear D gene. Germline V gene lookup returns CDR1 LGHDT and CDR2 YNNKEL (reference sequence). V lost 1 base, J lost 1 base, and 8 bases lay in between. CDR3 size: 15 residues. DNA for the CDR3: TGTGCCAGCAGCCAAGGATGGGCTTCTGGAAACACCATATATTTT. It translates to CASSQGWASGNTIYF.

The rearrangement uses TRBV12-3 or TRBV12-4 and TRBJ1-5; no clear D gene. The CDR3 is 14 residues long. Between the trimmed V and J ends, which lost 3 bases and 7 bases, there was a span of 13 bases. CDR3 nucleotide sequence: TGTGCCAGCAGTTTGGGTCCGGCGGGACAGCCCCAGCATTTT. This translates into CASSLGPAGQPQHF.

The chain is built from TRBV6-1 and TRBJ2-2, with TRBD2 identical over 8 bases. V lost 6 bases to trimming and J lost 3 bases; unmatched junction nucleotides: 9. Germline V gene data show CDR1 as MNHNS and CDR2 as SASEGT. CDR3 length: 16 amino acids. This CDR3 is CASRRPAGDYTGELFF. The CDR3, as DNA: TGTGCCAGCAGGAGACCAGCGGGAGATTACACCGGGGAGCTGTTTTTT.

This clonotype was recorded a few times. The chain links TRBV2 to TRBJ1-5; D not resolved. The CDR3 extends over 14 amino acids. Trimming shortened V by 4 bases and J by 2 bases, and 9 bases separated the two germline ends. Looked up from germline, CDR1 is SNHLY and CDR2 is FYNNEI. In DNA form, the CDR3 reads TGTGCCAGCAGTGGAAGTGGGGGCAATCAGCCCCAGCATTTT. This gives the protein CASSGSGGNQPQHF.

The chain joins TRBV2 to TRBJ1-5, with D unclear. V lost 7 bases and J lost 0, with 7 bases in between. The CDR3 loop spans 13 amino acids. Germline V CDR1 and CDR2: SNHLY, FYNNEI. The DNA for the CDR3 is TGTGCCAGCAAGGGCCCTAGCAATCAGCCCCAGCATTTT. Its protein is CASKGPSNQPQHF.

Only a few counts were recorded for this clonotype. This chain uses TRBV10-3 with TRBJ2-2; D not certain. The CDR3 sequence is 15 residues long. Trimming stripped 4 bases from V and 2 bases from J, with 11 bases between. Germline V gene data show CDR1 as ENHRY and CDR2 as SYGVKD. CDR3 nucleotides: TGTGCCATCAGTGGCGGCAGCAGAAACACCGGGGAGCTGTTTTTT. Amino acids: CAISGGSRNTGELFF.

The CDR3 DNA reads TGCAGTGCTAGAGTTGCTAGCGGGGGTGGGGAGCAGTACTTC. It yields the protein CSARVASGGGEQYF. This sequence joins TRBV20-1 and TRBJ2-7; 10 nucleotides line up with TRBD2. CDR3 length: 14 residues. Germline V gene sequence: CDR1 DFQATT, CDR2 SNEGSKA (reference sequence). V lost 1 base, J lost 7 bases, and 7 bases stayed unmatched.

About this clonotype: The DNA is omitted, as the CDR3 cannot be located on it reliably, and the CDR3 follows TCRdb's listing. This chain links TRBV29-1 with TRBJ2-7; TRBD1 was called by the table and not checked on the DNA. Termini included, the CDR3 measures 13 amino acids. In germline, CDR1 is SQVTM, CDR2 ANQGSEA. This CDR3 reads CSVWGQGAYERYF.